In its sample, the clone carrying this T cell receptor beta chain was seen a few times. Its antigen is not identified. The sample originates from a study of T-cell memory formation after mild COVID-19. The wider study: For the most part, TCR clusters were specific to one donor.

TCRdb independently ran MiXCR on the 5' RACE reads; one entry per CDR3 protein. The sample holds 180,000 or so distinct CDR3 sequences, approximately 10% seen once. The V gene's germline CDR1 is LNHDA and CDR2 SQIVND (reference sequence). V was pared by 4 bases and J by 0 bases, with 17 bases between. This CDR3 comprises 17 residues. Study-level results: Whether second-wave clones peaking at day 37 were SARS-CoV-2 specific went unconfirmed. The appearance of some responding clones in pre-infection memory suggested that cross-reactive memory joined. Balance between CD4 and CD8 was seen in clones contracting day 15 to 85, and a CD4+ lean was seen in later expanders.

The sample comprised PBMCs or a T cell subset sorted from them (not recorded which). The origin of this receptor is a young man who had mild COVID-19 (a few samples of this study predate the infection). Cell type and time point are not known. The chain links TRBV19 to TRBJ2-3; D assignment may be TRBD1 or TRBD2 (5 bases each). The CDR3 bases are TGTGCCAGTAGTACACGGCCGAGGGGCCTAAGCACAGATACGCAGTATTTT. It is translated as CASSTRPRGLSTDTQYF.